Sequencing of this TCR beta chain was carried out in a study of blood T cell repertoires in COVID-19. Profiled with immunoSEQ multiplex PCR; TCRdb holds only in-frame clones, not every one. The sample lists around 250,000 clones, around 85% occurring once. Resolution of symptoms, clearance, or two negative PCRs was present in recovered Cohort 3 donors. The CDR3 consists of 17 residues. The trim removed 8 bases at V and 6 bases at J, leaving 13 bases unmatched. The germline CDR1 and CDR2 sequences are SNHLY and FYNNEI. The J gene is TRBJ2-1, the V gene TRBV2; 13 bases are shared with TRBD2. The sample comprised PBMCs or T cells enriched from blood (not recorded which). The sequence derives from a woman aged 45-65 years who had recovered from COVID-19. The CDR3 DNA reads TGTGCCAGCGGAGAGATACCCGGGACTAGCGGGATCAATGAGCAGTTCTTC. Translation gives CASGEIPGTSGINEQFF.